The clone carrying this T cell receptor beta chain was recorded at least ten times. Time point meaning: before trial treatment. These data are taken from a study of low-dose radiotherapy and immunotherapy resistance in tumors. On the study more broadly: 1 Gy per fraction was delivered to Cohort 2 every two weeks, for 13 Gy total over 26 weeks. Study patients were administered oral aspirin at 300 mg daily for four cycles from cycle 1 day 1.

Primers targeting TRAV and TRBV primed first-strand cDNA, covering alpha and beta chains. The authors amplified TCRs for about 20 PCR cycles with a constant-region primer and a V-primer adapter. TCRdb used MiXCR to reprocess the reads, holding one entry per CDR3 protein. The repertoire consists of roughly 76,000 distinct CDR3 sequences, with under 20% occurring once and the leading ten covering 5.5% to 6%. Trimming took off 5 bases at V and 2 bases at J, with 12 bases between the two ends. The CDR3 loop spans 14 amino acids. The germline V gene has CDR1 LGHNA and CDR2 YNFKEQ. Sequencing used PBMCs, obtained before treatment. This rearrangement joins TRBV4-2 to TRBJ2-5; possibly TRBD2 for D (5 bases). This receptor was obtained from a male donor with prostate cancer. The CDR3 DNA is TGTGCCAGCAGCAAAGCGGTTTTTCAAGAGACCCAGTACTTC. Amino acids: CASSKAVFQETQYF.